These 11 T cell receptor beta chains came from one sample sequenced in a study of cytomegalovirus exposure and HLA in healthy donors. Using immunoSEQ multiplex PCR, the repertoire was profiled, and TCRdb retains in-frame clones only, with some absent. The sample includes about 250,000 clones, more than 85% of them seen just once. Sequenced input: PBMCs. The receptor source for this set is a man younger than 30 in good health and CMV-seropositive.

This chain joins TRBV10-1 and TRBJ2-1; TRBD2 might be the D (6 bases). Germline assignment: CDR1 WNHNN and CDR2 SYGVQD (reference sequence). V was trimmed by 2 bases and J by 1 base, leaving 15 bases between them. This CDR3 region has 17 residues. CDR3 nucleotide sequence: TGCGCCAGCAGTGAGAACTTGGAGGGCCGGTCCTACAATGAGCAGTTCTTC. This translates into CASSENLEGRSYNEQFF.

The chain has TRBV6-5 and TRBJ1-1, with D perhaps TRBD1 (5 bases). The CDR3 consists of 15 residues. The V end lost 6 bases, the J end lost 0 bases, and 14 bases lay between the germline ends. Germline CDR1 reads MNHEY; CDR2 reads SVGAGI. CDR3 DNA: TGTGCCAGCAGGACCTCGGGACGGCTGAACACTGAAGCTTTCTTT. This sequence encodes CASRTSGRLNTEAFF.

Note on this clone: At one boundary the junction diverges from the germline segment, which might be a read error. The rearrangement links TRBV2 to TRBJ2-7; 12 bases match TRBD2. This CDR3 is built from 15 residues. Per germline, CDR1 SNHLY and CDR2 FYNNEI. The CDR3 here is CTSGTSGQSSYEQYF. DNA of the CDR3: TGTACCAGCGGGACTAGCGGGCAAAGCTCCTACGAGCAGTACTTC.

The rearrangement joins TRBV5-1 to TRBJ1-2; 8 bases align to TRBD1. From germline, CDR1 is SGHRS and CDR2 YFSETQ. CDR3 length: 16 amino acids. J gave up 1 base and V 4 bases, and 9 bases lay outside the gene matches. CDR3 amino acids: CASSVQGAGGNYGYTF. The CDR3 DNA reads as TGCGCCAGCAGCGTCCAGGGGGCAGGAGGTAACTATGGCTACACCTTC.

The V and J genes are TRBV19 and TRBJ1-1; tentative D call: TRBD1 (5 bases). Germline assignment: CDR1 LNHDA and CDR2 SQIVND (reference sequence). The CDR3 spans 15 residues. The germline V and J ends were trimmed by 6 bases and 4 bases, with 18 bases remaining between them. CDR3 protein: CASRASWGYRTEAFF. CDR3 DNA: TGTGCCAGTAGGGCCAGTTGGGGGTATCGCACTGAAGCTTTCTTT.

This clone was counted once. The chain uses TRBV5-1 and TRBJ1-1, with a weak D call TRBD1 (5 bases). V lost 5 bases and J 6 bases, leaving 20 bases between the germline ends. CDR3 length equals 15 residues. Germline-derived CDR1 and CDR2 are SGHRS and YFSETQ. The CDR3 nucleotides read TGCGCCAGCAGGAAGGATGGGGGTGCCTCCTCTGAAGCTTTCTTT. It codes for CASRKDGGASSEAFF.

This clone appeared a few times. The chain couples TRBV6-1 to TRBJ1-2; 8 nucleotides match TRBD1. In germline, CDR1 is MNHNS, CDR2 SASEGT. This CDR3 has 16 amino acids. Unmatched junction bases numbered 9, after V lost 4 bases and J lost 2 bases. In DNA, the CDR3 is TGTGCCAGCAGTGCCGGGACAGGTATGAGGAACTATGGCTACACCTTC. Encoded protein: CASSAGTGMRNYGYTF.

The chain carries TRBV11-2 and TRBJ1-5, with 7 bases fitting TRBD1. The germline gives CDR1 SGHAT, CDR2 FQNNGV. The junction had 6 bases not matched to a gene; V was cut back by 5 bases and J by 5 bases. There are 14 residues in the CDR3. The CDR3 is CASSAGGGHQPQHF. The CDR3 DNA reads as TGTGCCAGCAGCGCAGGGGGGGGCCATCAGCCCCAGCATTTT.

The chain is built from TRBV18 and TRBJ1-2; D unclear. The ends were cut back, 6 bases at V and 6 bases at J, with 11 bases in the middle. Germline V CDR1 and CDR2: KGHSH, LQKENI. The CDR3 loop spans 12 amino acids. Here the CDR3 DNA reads TGTGCCAGCTCCCCCTCCGGGAATGGCTACACCTTC. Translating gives CASSPSGNGYTF.

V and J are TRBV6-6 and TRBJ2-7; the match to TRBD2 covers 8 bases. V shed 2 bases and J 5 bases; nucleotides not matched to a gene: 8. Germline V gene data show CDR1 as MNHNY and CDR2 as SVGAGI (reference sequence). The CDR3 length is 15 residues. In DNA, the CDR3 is TGTGCCAGCAGTTACGCGGTAGCGGGAATCGACGAGCAGTACTTC. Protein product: CASSYAVAGIDEQYF.

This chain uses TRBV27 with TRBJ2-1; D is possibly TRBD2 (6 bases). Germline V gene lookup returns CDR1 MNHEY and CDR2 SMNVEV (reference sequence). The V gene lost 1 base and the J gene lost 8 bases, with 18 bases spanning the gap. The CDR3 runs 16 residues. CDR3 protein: CASSLYPVEGRDEQFF. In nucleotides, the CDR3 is TGTGCCAGCAGTTTATACCCAGTGGAGGGCAGGGATGAGCAGTTCTTC.